The rows below give T cell receptor beta chains drawn from one sample of a study of blood T cell repertoires in COVID-19. Using immunoSEQ multiplex PCR, the repertoire was profiled, and TCRdb retains in-frame clones only, with some absent. The table records some 200,000 clones, approximately 80% of them present only once. Specimen: peripheral blood. The receptors were gathered from a woman of 80 years or more with COVID-19, enrolled during active disease. Each CDR3 is given with its conserved first and last residue.

cdr3_aa v_call
CASSQAGLLNTEAFF TRBV3-1/TRBV3-2
CASSRDRAAEAFF TRBV11-2
CASSVALTGAGANVLTF TRBV9
CASRDWGDRVFDEKLFF TRBV10-1
CASSLGREDTIYF TRBV13
CASNYRENQPQHF TRBV19
CASSLGQFSTDTQYF TRBV5-4
CASSQAPFRGPGAQHF TRBV4-1
CSVGQVDGYTF TRBV29-1
CASRWTGRNEKLFF TRBV7-9
CATSRGQGEPTNYGYTF TRBV15
CASSLTRGNEQFF TRBV7-6
CASTLRGGAEAFF TRBV7-2
CASSFGGSYYGYTF TRBV28